Listed here are 26 T cell receptor beta chains from one sample, sequenced in a study of blood T cell repertoires in COVID-19. Assay used: immunoSEQ multiplex PCR; TCRdb lists only in-frame clones, some missing. Among some 190,000 clones, 85% to 90% were seen once, and the ten largest hold roughly 1.5%. Material: peripheral blood. These receptors were taken from a man in his late teens or twenties with active or convalescent COVID-19.

This clone was observed a few times. This chain joins TRBV11-2 and TRBJ1-1; D is ambiguous. V lost 5 bases and J lost 5, with 18 bases in between. The CDR3 consists of 15 residues. The germline gives CDR1 SGHAT, CDR2 FQNNGV. In nucleotides, the CDR3 is TGTGCCAGCAGCCCCGACGCTTTGGGGAGGACTGAAGCTTTCTTT. Translating it yields CASSPDALGRTEAFF.

The rearrangement uses TRBV5-1 and TRBJ1-1; D might be TRBD1 (6 bases). The V gene lost 1 base and the J gene lost 4 bases, with 17 bases spanning the gap. Germline CDR1 is SGHRS and CDR2 is YFSETQ. The CDR3 contains 16 residues. This chain's CDR3 is CASSLSQGDAGTEAFF. DNA for the CDR3: TGCGCCAGCAGCTTGTCACAGGGTGATGCGGGCACTGAAGCTTTCTTT.

This clone has a single count. The V gene is TRBV28, the J gene TRBJ1-2, with D perhaps TRBD1 (5 bases). Germline-derived CDR1 and CDR2 are MDHEN and SYDVKM. The V end lost 3 bases, the J end lost 8 bases, and 19 bases lay between the germline ends. There are 15 residues in the CDR3. In DNA form, the CDR3 reads TGTGCCAGCAGTTTCTACCCCCGGGACGGGAGGGGCTACACCTTC. Protein: CASSFYPRDGRGYTF.

The chain joins TRBV27 to TRBJ1-5; a weak D match, TRBD1 (5 bases). The CDR3 spans 12 residues. Trimming took off 6 bases at V and 7 bases at J, with 10 bases between the two ends. Germline CDR1 and CDR2: MNHEY and SMNVEV (reference sequence). The CDR3 reads CASRAQGQPQHF. The CDR3 DNA reads TGTGCCAGCAGGGCCCAGGGACAGCCCCAGCATTTT.

The rearrangement joins TRBV7-7 to TRBJ2-3, with 8 bases fitting TRBD2. Germline V gene lookup returns CDR1 SSHAT and CDR2 FNYEAQ (reference sequence). After removal of 1 base from V and 2 bases from J, the junction contained 5 bases not matched to a gene. The CDR3 covers 16 residues. The DNA for the CDR3 is TGTGCCAGCAGCTTAGGAACTAGCGGAGCCACAGATACGCAGTATTTT. This translates into CASSLGTSGATDTQYF.

The chain couples TRBV6-6 to TRBJ2-3, with D uncertain. The length of the CDR3 is 14 residues. CDR1 and CDR2 (germline): MNHNY, SVGAGI (reference sequence). Trimming removed 10 bases from V and 1 base from J, with 15 bases in between. CDR3 sequence (DNA): TGTGCCACTATGAGATCCGTTGGCACAGATACGCAGTATTTT. This encodes CATMRSVGTDTQYF.

The chain employs TRBV28 and TRBJ1-5; TRBD1 matches 7 bases. Losses at the gene ends were 3 bases for V and 2 bases for J; bases not matched to a gene: 19. The CDR3 contains 20 residues. Germline loops: CDR1 MDHEN, CDR2 SYDVKM. In DNA form, the CDR3 reads TGTGCCAGCAGTTTCTCCCGTAAAAACCAGGGGGATAGACGCAATCAGCCCCAGCATTTT. It yields the protein CASSFSRKNQGDRRNQPQHF.

The V call is TRBV19, the J call TRBJ1-3; possible D gene TRBD1, 5 bases. CDR1 is LNHDA, CDR2 SQIVND, per germline (reference sequence). Between the trimmed V and J ends, which lost 3 bases and 0 bases, there was a span of 12 bases. The length of the CDR3 is 16 residues. The CDR3 sequence is CASSIRAESSGNTIYF. Here the CDR3 DNA reads TGTGCCAGTAGTATCAGGGCAGAAAGCTCTGGAAACACCATATATTTT.

V and J are TRBV18 and TRBJ2-2, with D maybe TRBD1 (5 bases). The CDR3 contains 18 residues. Germline V CDR1 and CDR2: KGHSH, LQKENI. The V end was cut by 3 bases, the J end by 0 bases, with 17 bases between. This CDR3 reads CASSPERWVQANTGELFF. The CDR3 DNA follows: TGTGCCAGCTCACCTGAGAGGTGGGTACAGGCGAACACCGGGGAGCTGTTTTTT.

The CDR3 is CASSTRTGGLNIQYF. Here the CDR3 DNA reads TGTGCCAGCAGCACCCGGACAGGGGGATTAAACATTCAGTACTTC. The V gene is TRBV3-1 (or the pseudogene TRBV3-2), the J gene TRBJ2-4; 10 bases fit TRBD1. The V gene end was trimmed by 5 bases and the J gene end by 6 bases; junction bases not matched to a gene: 7. Per germline, CDR1 LGHDT and CDR2 YNNKEL (reference sequence). This CDR3 contains 15 residues.

This clone was observed once. The chain employs TRBV19 and TRBJ2-7; no definite D call. The V and J ends lost 1 base and 5 bases respectively, with 3 bases between them. This CDR3 spans 11 amino acids. The germline CDR1 and CDR2 sequences are LNHDA and SQIVND (reference sequence). CDR3 loop: CASSIADEQYF. The CDR3 DNA is TGTGCCAGTAGTATAGCCGACGAGCAGTACTTC.

This clone occurred a few times. V is TRBV21-1 and J is TRBJ2-3; the table's D call, TRBD2, has no DNA check behind it. TRBV21-1 is assigned pseudogene status. The CDR3 consists of 15 residues. The CDR3 loop reads CAAPGVKLFPDTQYF. CDR3 coding DNA: TGTGCCGCCCCCGGGGTTAAACTATTCCCTGATACGCAGTATTTT.

This clone was seen a single time. The V and J genes are TRBV28 and TRBJ2-7; 11 nucleotides align to TRBD1. Germline CDR1 reads MDHEN; CDR2 reads SYDVKM. The V segment lost 2 bases and the J segment 4 bases; nucleotides outside the gene matches: 7. The CDR3 loop spans 16 amino acids. Written as DNA, the CDR3 is TGTGCCAGCAGTTTAATTGGACAGGGGGCATTGTACGAGCAGTACTTC. This codes for CASSLIGQGALYEQYF.

The CDR3 spells CASSFNPQGMNTEAFF. In DNA, the CDR3 is TGTGCCAGCAGTTTCAATCCACAGGGTATGAACACTGAAGCTTTCTTT. V gene TRBV27 combines with J gene TRBJ1-1; a weak D match, TRBD1 (6 bases). V was shortened by 3 bases and J by 0 bases, with 14 bases between the two germline ends. Germline CDR1 MNHEY, CDR2 SMNVEV (reference sequence). CDR3 length equals 16 residues.

The rearrangement uses TRBV28 and TRBJ1-1, with D perhaps TRBD1 (5 bases). CDR1 is MDHEN, CDR2 SYDVKM, per germline. V gave up 9 bases and J gave up 6 bases, with 17 bases separating them. The CDR3 runs to 13 residues. The CDR3: CASSPPGGAEAFF. CDR3 sequence (DNA): TGTGCCAGTTCCCCCCCCGGAGGGGCTGAAGCTTTCTTT.

The chain employs TRBV2 and TRBJ1-2; D may be TRBD1 (5 bases). Germline CDR1 is SNHLY and CDR2 is FYNNEI. Trimming took off 7 bases at V and 4 bases at J, with 10 bases between the two ends. The CDR3 is 12 residues long. Here the CDR3 reads CASNPQGYGYTF. The CDR3 DNA is TGTGCCAGCAACCCGCAGGGCTATGGCTACACCTTC.

The chain employs TRBV11-3 and TRBJ2-5; possible D gene TRBD1, 5 bases. V dropped 5 bases and J dropped 3 bases, with 13 bases sitting between them. The CDR3 covers 14 residues. Germline loops: CDR1 SGHNT, CDR2 YENEEA. CDR3 amino acids: CASSPGAAEETQYF. CDR3 nucleotides: TGTGCCAGCAGCCCTGGGGCAGCAGAAGAGACCCAGTACTTC.

The chain recombines TRBV6-1 with TRBJ2-7; TRBD1 aligns across 8 bases. The length of the CDR3 is 15 residues. V lost 2 bases to trimming and J lost 5 bases; unmatched junction nucleotides: 8. Germline V gene lookup returns CDR1 MNHNS and CDR2 SASEGT. The CDR3: CASSELAGQDNEQYF. CDR3 in DNA: TGTGCCAGCAGTGAACTCGCGGGACAGGACAACGAGCAGTACTTC.

This chain links TRBV14 with TRBJ2-1; 15 bases are shared with TRBD2. Looked up from germline, CDR1 is SGHDN and CDR2 is FVKESK. CDR3 size: 21 residues. Unmatched junction bases numbered 16, after V lost 2 bases and J lost 5 bases. CDR3 coding DNA: TGTGCCAGCAGCCAAATACCCCCGGGGACTAGCGGGAGGAACAGAGACAATGAGCAGTTCTTC. It is translated as CASSQIPPGTSGRNRDNEQFF.

This clone turned up a few times. DNA of the CDR3: TGTGCTAGTGGTTTGGTCTCACAGGGGGGAACCGAAGCTTTCTTT. Translation: CASGLVSQGGTEAFF. The chain couples TRBV12-5 to TRBJ1-1, with TRBD1 matching over 8 bases. From germline, CDR1 is LGHNT and CDR2 FRNRAP. The trim removed 0 bases at V and 8 bases at J, leaving 8 bases unmatched. CDR3 length: 15 residues.

V and J are TRBV7-3 and TRBJ2-5; D not resolved. The V and J ends lost 4 bases and 10 bases respectively, with 19 bases between them. The length of the CDR3 is 14 residues. The germline gives CDR1 SGHTA, CDR2 FQGTGA. The CDR3 nucleotides read TGTGCCAGCAGCTCCACCCTACAGAGCTCTCACCAGTACTTC. Translation gives CASSSTLQSSHQYF.

V is TRBV28 and J is TRBJ1-2, with a tentative D call TRBD1 (6 bases). The CDR3 is made up of 12 amino acids. CDR1 and CDR2 from the germline V gene are MDHEN and SYDVKM. The V end lost 6 bases, the J end lost 5 bases, and 10 bases lay between the germline ends. CDR3 region: CASSRRGYGYTF. CDR3 bases: TGTGCCAGCAGCCGAAGGGGGTATGGCTACACCTTC.

J is TRBJ2-1 and V is TRBV24-1, with unresolved D. Trimming took off 1 base at V and 5 bases at J, with 14 bases between the two ends. The germline V gene encodes CDR1 KGHDR and CDR2 SFDVKD. CDR3 length: 16 amino acids. The CDR3 DNA sequence: TGTGCCACCAGTGATTTCGATTGGGCAGAGAACAATGAGCAGTTCTTC. Translation gives CATSDFDWAENNEQFF.

CDR3 DNA: TGTGCCTGGAAATCTAGCGGGACCCAATCCTACAATGAGCAGTTCTTC. Amino acid sequence: CAWKSSGTQSYNEQFF. J is TRBJ2-1 and V is TRBV30; TRBD2 matches at 9 bases. Germline CDR1 reads GTSNPN; CDR2 reads SVGIG (reference sequence). CDR3 length equals 16 residues. J was trimmed by 1 base and V by 4 bases; bases with no gene match: 8.

The J gene is TRBJ1-5, the V gene TRBV18, with TRBD1 as a possible D gene (6 bases). Germline V gene lookup returns CDR1 KGHSH and CDR2 LQKENI. The CDR3 is 16 amino acids. V lost 3 bases and J 3 bases, leaving 15 bases between the germline ends. This chain's CDR3 is CASSPLQGTLNQPQHF. In DNA, the CDR3 is TGTGCCAGCTCACCTCTACAGGGAACCCTCAATCAGCCCCAGCATTTT. Filled out from reference TRBV18 and TRBJ1-5, the complete variable domain reads NAGVMQNPRHLVRRRGQEARLRCSPMKGHSHVYWYRQLPEEGLKFMVYLQKENIIDESGMPKERFSAEFPKEGPSILRIQQVVRGDSAAYFCASSPLQGTLNQPQHFGDGTRLSIL.

The V call is TRBV7-9, the J call TRBJ1-2, with D perhaps TRBD1 (5 bases). V was pared by 4 bases and J by 8 bases, with 26 bases between. CDR3 length equals 17 residues. Looked up from germline, CDR1 is SEHNR and CDR2 is FQNEAQ (reference sequence). CDR3 residues: CASSSWTRDSWRGGYTF. The CDR3 coding sequence is TGTGCCAGCAGCTCTTGGACCCGCGACAGCTGGCGAGGCGGCTACACCTTC.